The sample holds a few counts of the clone carrying this TCR beta chain. Authors' methods: Counts of nucleated cells, estimated from reference gene primer amplification, were obtained. The data were produced by immunoSEQ multiplex PCR, yet TCRdb's version contains in-frame clones alone and is incomplete. D and trimming were read from the DNA, whereas the V and J calls and clone size are those reported in that table. The data hold about 240,000 clones, with about 83% observed a single time. This sample was included in a study of blood T cell repertoires in COVID-19. Study as a whole: The samples span acute and convalescent COVID-19 from the United States, Italy and Spain. In each case, the material was cDNA or gDNA derived from T cells, B-cell-depleted T cells, or PBMCs.

The CDR3 loop spans 15 amino acids. Trimming removed 3 bases from V and 0 bases from J; junction bases left unmatched: 8. Germline assignment: CDR1 GTSNPN and CDR2 SVGIG (reference sequence). The rearrangement uses TRBV30 and TRBJ2-7; 7 nucleotides line up with TRBD1. Sequencing was done on a sample of peripheral blood. The clonotype originates from a human donor in a cohort sampled during active COVID-19. The CDR3 sequence: CAWSPGQPTSYEQYF. The CDR3 coding sequence is TGTGCCTGGAGCCCGGGACAGCCAACCTCCTACGAGCAGTACTTC.